A single sample gave rise to the 19 T cell receptor beta chains below, sequenced in a study of blood T cell repertoires in COVID-19. The assay was immunoSEQ multiplex PCR, and TCRdb's table has in-frame clones only and misses some. Of some 130,000 clones listed, 85% to 90% were seen once; the top ten hold 4.3%. The specimen sequenced was peripheral blood. These receptors all come from a human donor in a cohort sampled during active COVID-19.

This clone was recorded a few times. The rearrangement joins TRBV7-9 to TRBJ1-1; D call uncertain. V was pared by 7 bases and J by 2 bases, with 14 bases between. Per the germline V gene, CDR1 is SEHNR and CDR2 is FQNEAQ (reference sequence). This CDR3 has 14 amino acids. CDR3 sequence reads: CASTLIGGNTEAFF. The CDR3 DNA sequence: TGTGCCAGCACCCTTATTGGAGGAAACACTGAAGCTTTCTTT.

This sequence joins TRBV27 and TRBJ2-2, with D possibly TRBD2 on 5 matching bases. The germline V gene has CDR1 MNHEY and CDR2 SMNVEV (reference sequence). The CDR3 has 16 amino acids. The ends were cut back, 6 bases at V and 6 bases at J, with 20 bases in the middle. CDR3 bases: TGTGCCAGCAGCCTATCGAGGGCCCTCGAAGCCGGGGAGCTGTTTTTT. Protein: CASSLSRALEAGELFF.

This clone was picked up a small number of times. V and J are TRBV27 and TRBJ2-1; 9 bases are a match to TRBD2. CDR1 and CDR2 (germline): MNHEY, SMNVEV (reference sequence). The CDR3 totals 15 residues. J lost 8 bases, V lost 0 bases, and 5 bases had no gene match. DNA for the CDR3: TGTGCCAGCAGTTTATCTAGCGGGAGTATCGATGAGCAGTTCTTC. Its protein product is CASSLSSGSIDEQFF.

The chain is built from TRBV4-1 and TRBJ2-7, with TRBD2 identical over 8 bases. The V segment lost 2 bases and the J segment 3 bases; nucleotides outside the gene matches: 9. CDR1 and CDR2 (germline): MGHRA, YSYEKL. This CDR3 contains 16 residues. CDR3 sequence reads: CASSQPTSGNNYEQYF. The CDR3 region has the DNA TGCGCCAGCAGCCAACCCACTAGCGGCAATAACTACGAGCAGTACTTC.

The V and J genes are TRBV30 and TRBJ2-7, with D tentatively TRBD2 (6 bases). Deletions cut 4 bases from V and 0 bases from J, with 10 bases between. The CDR3 contains 13 residues. CDR1 and CDR2 from the germline V gene are GTSNPN and SVGIG (reference sequence). CDR3 protein: CAWNSGSSYEQYF. CDR3 coding DNA: TGTGCCTGGAACAGCGGGTCCTCCTACGAGCAGTACTTC.

The rearrangement uses TRBV15 and TRBJ2-5, with D possibly TRBD2 on 6 matching bases. Trimming shortened V by 0 bases and J by 2 bases, and 10 bases separated the two germline ends. CDR3 size: 15 residues. CDR1 and CDR2 (germline): LNHNV, YYDKDF (reference sequence). CDR3 region: CATSRDGGIQETQYF. Here the CDR3 DNA reads TGTGCCACCAGCAGAGATGGAGGGATTCAAGAGACCCAGTACTTC.

The chain carries TRBV30 and TRBJ1-4, with 7 bases identical to TRBD1. The CDR3 loop spans 16 amino acids. CDR1 and CDR2 from the germline V gene are GTSNPN and SVGIG (reference sequence). Losses at the gene ends were 1 base for V and 7 bases for J; bases not matched to a gene: 12. CDR3 sequence: CAWSGDATGKSEKLFF. The DNA of the CDR3 is TGTGCCTGGAGTGGGGATGCGACAGGGAAAAGTGAAAAACTGTTTTTT.

The chain has TRBV6-2 or TRBV6-3 and TRBJ2-3, with 9 bases fitting TRBD2. The CDR3 length is 14 residues. Germline V gene sequence: CDR1 MNHEY, CDR2 SVGEGT. V trimming: 6 bases; J trimming: 6 bases; junction bases outside the gene matches: 7. The CDR3 nucleotides are TGTGCCAGCAGCTTGGGACTAGCTGGGGATACGCAGTATTTT. Its protein is CASSLGLAGDTQYF.

The chain links TRBV5-1 to TRBJ2-7; TRBD1 matches at 7 bases. The CDR3 has 15 amino acids. J gave up 5 bases and V 9 bases, and 17 bases lay outside the gene matches. CDR1 and CDR2 (germline): SGHRS, YFSETQ. The CDR3: CATARGGSSVDEQYF. CDR3 sequence (DNA): TGCGCCACCGCGAGAGGGGGCTCGTCGGTCGACGAGCAGTACTTC.

This clone has only a few counts. The gene calls are TRBV9 and TRBJ2-1, with 8 bases that match TRBD2. This CDR3 has 19 residues. After removal of 0 bases from V and 4 bases from J, the junction contained 15 bases not matched to a gene. The germline V gene has CDR1 SGDLS and CDR2 YYNGEE. The CDR3 reads CASSVADVRGGQTYNEQFF. In DNA, the CDR3 is TGTGCCAGCAGCGTAGCGGATGTCCGGGGGGGCCAGACGTACAATGAGCAGTTCTTC.

The chain links TRBV6-5 to TRBJ2-7; D is possibly TRBD1 (5 bases). The CDR3 is made up of 14 amino acids. Germline CDR1 reads MNHEY; CDR2 reads SVGAGI. Trimming left V 4 bases short and J 2 bases short, with 12 bases between. As DNA, the CDR3 is TGTGCCAGCAGTTCTCGGACACCTGCCTACGAGCAGTACGTC. It encodes CASSSRTPAYEQYV.

Regarding this clone: The same CDR3 can be traced to other DNA sequences in this sample. This sequence joins TRBV29-1 and TRBJ1-2; D remains unclear. The germline V gene has CDR1 SQVTM and CDR2 ANQGSEA. The length of the CDR3 is 12 residues. V lost 7 bases, J lost 8 bases, and 17 bases lay in between. This CDR3 is CSGGWEGGGYTF. CDR3 nucleotides: TGCAGCGGTGGATGGGAGGGTGGGGGCTACACCTTC.

The chain carries TRBV9 and TRBJ1-3; no firm D call. The CDR3 totals 15 residues. Germline V gene data show CDR1 as SGDLS and CDR2 as YYNGEE. V gave up 7 bases and J gave up 4 bases, with 18 bases separating them. CDR3 in DNA: TGTGCCAGCGCAGAGGAGGACTATTACGGAAACACCATATATTTT. Translation gives CASAEEDYYGNTIYF.

V gene TRBV5-6 combines with J gene TRBJ2-2; the match to TRBD1 covers 10 bases. Germline V gene data show CDR1 as SGHDT and CDR2 as YYEEEE. The CDR3 has 15 amino acids. V lost 1 base to trimming and J lost 6 bases; unmatched junction nucleotides: 3. The CDR3 sequence: CASSLWTGGSGELFF. The CDR3 DNA is TGTGCCAGCAGCTTGTGGACAGGGGGTTCCGGGGAGCTGTTTTTT.

The chain employs TRBV6-5 and TRBJ2-1; 8 nucleotides line up with TRBD2. V gave up 7 bases and J gave up 9 bases; unmatched junction bases: 5. CDR3 length: 12 residues. The germline gives CDR1 MNHEY, CDR2 SVGAGI. DNA for the CDR3: TGTGCCAGCACGGGAGGGCCAGGTGAGCAGTTCTTC. This codes for CASTGGPGEQFF.

The CDR3 DNA reads as TGTGCCAGCAGCGTGGGGCTAGCGGGGGTAGATACGCAGTATTTT. Translated: CASSVGLAGVDTQYF. J is TRBJ2-3 and V is TRBV9; 10 bases fit TRBD2. The ends lost 2 bases at V and 5 bases at J; junction bases unmatched: 5. CDR1 is SGDLS and CDR2 is YYNGEE in the germline V gene. The CDR3 runs 15 residues.

This chain joins TRBV24-1 and TRBJ2-5; D possibly corresponds to TRBD2 (7 bases). The germline V and J ends were trimmed by 5 bases and 4 bases, with 16 bases remaining between them. The CDR3 is made up of 15 amino acids. The germline gives CDR1 KGHDR, CDR2 SFDVKD. Written as DNA, the CDR3 is TGTGCCACCAGTGTAGTGGGAGGGGGGAGAGAGACCCAGTACTTC. Its protein product is CATSVVGGGRETQYF.

The table lists this clone with a count of one. The V call is TRBV7-2, the J call TRBJ2-1; D unclear. The ends were cut back, 5 bases at V and 9 bases at J, with 8 bases in the middle. Germline CDR1 is SGHTA and CDR2 is FQGNSA. The CDR3 is made up of 11 amino acids. The CDR3 sequence: CASSLLGEQFF. The CDR3 DNA sequence: TGTGCCAGCAGCCTCCTAGGTGAGCAGTTCTTC.

This rearrangement joins TRBV3-1 (or the pseudogene TRBV3-2) to TRBJ1-5, with 7 nucleotides matching TRBD1. Germline lookup yields CDR1 LGHDT and CDR2 YNNKEL (reference sequence). The CDR3 has 14 amino acids. V was clipped by 0 bases and J by 4 bases; unmatched bases: 0. The chain's CDR3 is CASSQEQGNQPQHF. The CDR3 DNA reads TGTGCCAGCAGCCAAGAACAGGGGAATCAGCCCCAGCATTTT.